This TCR beta chain derives from a study of T cell changes during pregnancy in multiple sclerosis. Data came from immunoSEQ multiplex PCR; TCRdb stores just in-frame clones and leaves some out. The table includes 70,000 to 100,000 clones, roughly 90% detected once. V was clipped by 6 bases and J by 2 bases, with 15 bases between them. Germline V lookup: CDR1 ENHRY, CDR2 SYGVKD. This CDR3 region has 15 residues. The V call is TRBV10-3, the J call TRBJ2-3; a possible D gene is TRBD1 (6 bases). Here the sequenced sample was peripheral blood, taken in the first trimester of pregnancy. The receptor was derived from a female donor with multiple sclerosis, enrolled in a pregnancy study. The CDR3 bases are TGTGCCATCAGGCCAACCGGGACAAACACAGATACGCAGTATTTT. Translated: CAIRPTGTNTDTQYF.